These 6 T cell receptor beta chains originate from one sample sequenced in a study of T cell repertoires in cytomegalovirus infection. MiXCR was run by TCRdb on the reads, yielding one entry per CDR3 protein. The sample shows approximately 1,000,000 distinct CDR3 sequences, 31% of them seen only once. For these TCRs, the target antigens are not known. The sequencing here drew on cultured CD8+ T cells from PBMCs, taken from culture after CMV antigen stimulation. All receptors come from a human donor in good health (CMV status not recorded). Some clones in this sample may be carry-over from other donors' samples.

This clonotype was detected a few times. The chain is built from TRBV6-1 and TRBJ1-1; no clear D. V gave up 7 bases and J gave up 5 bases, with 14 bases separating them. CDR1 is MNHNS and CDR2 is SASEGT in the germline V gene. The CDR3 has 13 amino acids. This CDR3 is CASTSGGVTEAFF. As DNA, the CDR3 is TGTGCCAGCACCAGCGGCGGGGTTACTGAAGCTTTCTTT.

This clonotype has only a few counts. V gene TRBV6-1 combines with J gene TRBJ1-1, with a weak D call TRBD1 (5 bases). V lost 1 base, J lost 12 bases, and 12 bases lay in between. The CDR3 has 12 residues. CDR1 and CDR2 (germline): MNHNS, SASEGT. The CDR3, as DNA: TGTGCCAGCAGTGAAGTGGCTGACAGTCCTTTCTTT. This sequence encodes CASSEVADSPFF.

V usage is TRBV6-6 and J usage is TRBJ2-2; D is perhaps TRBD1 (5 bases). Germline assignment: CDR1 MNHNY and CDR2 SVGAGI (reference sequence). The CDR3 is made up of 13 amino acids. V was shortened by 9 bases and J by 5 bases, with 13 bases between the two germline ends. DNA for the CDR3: TGTGCCAGTATGATAAGGGGTACCGGGGAGCTGTTTTTT. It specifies CASMIRGTGELFF.

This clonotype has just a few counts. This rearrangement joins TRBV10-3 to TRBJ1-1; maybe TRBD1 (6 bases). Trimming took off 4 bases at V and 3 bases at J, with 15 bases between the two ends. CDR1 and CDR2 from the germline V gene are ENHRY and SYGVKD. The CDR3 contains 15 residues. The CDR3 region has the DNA TGTGCCATCAGTGGACTATACAGGGAGGACACTGAAGCTTTCTTT. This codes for CAISGLYREDTEAFF.

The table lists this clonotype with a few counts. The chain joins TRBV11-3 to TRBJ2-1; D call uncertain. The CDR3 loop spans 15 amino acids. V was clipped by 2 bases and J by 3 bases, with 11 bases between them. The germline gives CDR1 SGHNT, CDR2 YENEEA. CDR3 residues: CASSLYSQNYNEQFF. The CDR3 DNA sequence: TGTGCCAGCAGCTTATACAGCCAGAACTACAATGAGCAGTTCTTC. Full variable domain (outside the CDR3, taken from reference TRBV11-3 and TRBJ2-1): EAGVVQSPRYKIIEKKQPVAFWCNPISGHNTLYWYLQNLGQGPELLIRYENEEAVDDSQLPKDRFSAERLKGVDSTLKIQPAELGDSAVYLCASSLYSQNYNEQFFGPGTRLTVL.

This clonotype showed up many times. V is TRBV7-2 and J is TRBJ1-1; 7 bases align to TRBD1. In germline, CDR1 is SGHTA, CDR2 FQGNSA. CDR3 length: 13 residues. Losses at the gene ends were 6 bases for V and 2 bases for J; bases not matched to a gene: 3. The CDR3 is CASRTGPNTEAFF. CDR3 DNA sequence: TGTGCCAGCAGGACAGGGCCTAACACTGAAGCTTTCTTT. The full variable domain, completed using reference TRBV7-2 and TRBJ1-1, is GAGVSQSPSNKVTEKGKDVELRCDPISGHTALYWYRQSLGQGLEFLIYFQGNSAPDKSGLPSDRFSAERTGGSVSTLTIQRTQQEDSAVYLCASRTGPNTEAFFGQGTRLTVV.